This TCR beta chain was captured by sequencing in a study of blood T cell repertoires in COVID-19. TCRdb's table, derived via immunoSEQ multiplex PCR, lists solely in-frame clones and lacks some. This sample has fewer than 250,000 clones, with approximately 90% found just once. This clone was counted between two and nine times. V shed 0 bases and J 11 bases; nucleotides not matched to a gene: 2. CDR1 SGHRS and CDR2 YFSETQ come from the germline V gene. CDR3 length: 12 amino acids. The receptor was derived from a man in his thirties or forties with COVID-19, enrolled during active disease. V usage is TRBV5-1 and J usage is TRBJ2-1; 7 bases fit TRBD2. The sequencing input was peripheral blood. The CDR3 DNA sequence: TGCGCCAGCAGCTTGGGGGAGGGTAAGCAGTTCTTC. Amino acid sequence: CASSLGEGKQFF.